This entry lists 2 T cell receptor beta chains sequenced from one sample in a study of T cell changes during pregnancy in multiple sclerosis. Clones were read by immunoSEQ multiplex PCR, and TCRdb kept only the in-frame ones, dropping some. The sample includes some 97,000 clones, around nine tenths of them seen just once. The sequenced sample was peripheral blood, obtained in the second trimester of pregnancy. The receptors shown here come from a female donor with multiple sclerosis, enrolled in a pregnancy study.

The chain carries TRBV7-6 and TRBJ2-7; possible D gene TRBD1, 5 bases. Germline V gene sequence: CDR1 SGHVS, CDR2 FNYEAQ. This CDR3 region has 14 residues. Trimming stripped 3 bases from V and 3 bases from J, with 12 bases between. The CDR3 region has the DNA TGTGCCAGCAGCTTGTTAGGAGACAGCTACGAGCAGTACTTC. This sequence encodes CASSLLGDSYEQYF.

V gene TRBV10-3 combines with J gene TRBJ2-1; 8 bases agree with TRBD2. CDR1 and CDR2 from the germline V gene are ENHRY and SYGVKD. The CDR3 consists of 16 residues. J gave up 0 bases and V 3 bases, and 4 bases lay outside the gene matches. CDR3 in DNA: TGTGCCATCAGTGAAGGTACTAGCGGCTCCTACAATGAGCAGTTCTTC. This encodes CAISEGTSGSYNEQFF.